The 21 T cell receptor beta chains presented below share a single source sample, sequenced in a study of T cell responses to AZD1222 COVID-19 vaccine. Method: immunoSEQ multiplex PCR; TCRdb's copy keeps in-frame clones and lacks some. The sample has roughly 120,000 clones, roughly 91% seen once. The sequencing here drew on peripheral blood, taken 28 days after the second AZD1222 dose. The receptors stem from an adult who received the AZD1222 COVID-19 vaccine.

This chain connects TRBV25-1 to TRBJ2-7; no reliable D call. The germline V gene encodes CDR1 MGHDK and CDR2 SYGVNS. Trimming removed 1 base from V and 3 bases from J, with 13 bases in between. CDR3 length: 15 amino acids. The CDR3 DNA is TGTGCCAGCAGTGAATTGGGATCGGTCGGCTACGAGCAGTACTTC. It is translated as CASSELGSVGYEQYF.

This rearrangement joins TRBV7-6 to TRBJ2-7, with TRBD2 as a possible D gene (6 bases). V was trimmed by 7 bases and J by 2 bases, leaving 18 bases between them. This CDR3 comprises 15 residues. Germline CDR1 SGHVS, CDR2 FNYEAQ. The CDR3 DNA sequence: TGTGCCAGCACCCCCTATCGGGACTCCCCCTACGAGCAGTACTTC. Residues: CASTPYRDSPYEQYF. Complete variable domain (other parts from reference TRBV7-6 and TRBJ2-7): GAGVSQSPRYKVTKRGQDVALRCDPISGHVSLYWYRQALGQGPEFLTYFNYEAQQDKSGLPNDRFSAERPEGSISTLTIQRTEQRDSAMYRCASTPYRDSPYEQYFGPGTRLTVT.

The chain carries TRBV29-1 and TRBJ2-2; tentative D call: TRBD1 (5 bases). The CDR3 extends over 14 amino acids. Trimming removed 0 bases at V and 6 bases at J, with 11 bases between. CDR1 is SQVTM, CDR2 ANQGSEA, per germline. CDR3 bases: TGCAGCGTTGAAGAACCCTCCAGGGCCGGGGAGCTGTTTTTT. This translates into CSVEEPSRAGELFF.

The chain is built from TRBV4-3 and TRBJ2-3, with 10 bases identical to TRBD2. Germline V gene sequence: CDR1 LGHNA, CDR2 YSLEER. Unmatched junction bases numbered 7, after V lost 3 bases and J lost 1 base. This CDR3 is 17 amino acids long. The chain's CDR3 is CASSQVILAGGTDTQYF. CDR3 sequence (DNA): TGCGCCAGCAGCCAGGTCATCCTAGCGGGGGGCACAGATACGCAGTATTTT.

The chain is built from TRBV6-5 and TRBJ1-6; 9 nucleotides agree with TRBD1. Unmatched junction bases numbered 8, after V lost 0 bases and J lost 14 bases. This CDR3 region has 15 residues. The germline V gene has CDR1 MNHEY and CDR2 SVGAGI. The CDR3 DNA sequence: TGTGCCAGCAGTTACTCGGACAGGGGAAAATTCACCCTCCACTTT. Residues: CASSYSDRGKFTLHF.

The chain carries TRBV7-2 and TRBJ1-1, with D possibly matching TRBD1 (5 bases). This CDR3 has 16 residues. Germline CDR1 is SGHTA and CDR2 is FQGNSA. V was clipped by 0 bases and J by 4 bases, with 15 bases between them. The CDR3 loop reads CASSLAPGGVGTEAFF. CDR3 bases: TGTGCCAGCAGCTTAGCCCCTGGGGGGGTTGGCACTGAAGCTTTCTTT.

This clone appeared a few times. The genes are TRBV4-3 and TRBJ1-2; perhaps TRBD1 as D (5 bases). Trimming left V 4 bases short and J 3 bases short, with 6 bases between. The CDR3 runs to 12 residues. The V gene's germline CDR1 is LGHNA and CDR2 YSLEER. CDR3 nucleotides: TGCGCCAGCAGCCGGGGGGACTATGGCTACACCTTC. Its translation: CASSRGDYGYTF.

The CDR3 bases are TGTGCCAGCAGCTTGGACAGGGGGCTGGGGCAGCCCCAGCATTTT. It codes for CASSLDRGLGQPQHF. The chain recombines TRBV5-6 with TRBJ1-5, with 9 bases identical to TRBD1. Looked up from germline, CDR1 is SGHDT and CDR2 is YYEEEE. The CDR3 runs 15 residues. V shed 0 bases and J 7 bases; nucleotides not matched to a gene: 5.

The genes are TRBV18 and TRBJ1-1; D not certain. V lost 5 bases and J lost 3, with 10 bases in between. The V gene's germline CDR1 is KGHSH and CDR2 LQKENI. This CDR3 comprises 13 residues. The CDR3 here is CASSSLLDTEAFF. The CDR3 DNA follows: TGTGCCAGCTCATCCTTATTGGACACTGAAGCTTTCTTT.

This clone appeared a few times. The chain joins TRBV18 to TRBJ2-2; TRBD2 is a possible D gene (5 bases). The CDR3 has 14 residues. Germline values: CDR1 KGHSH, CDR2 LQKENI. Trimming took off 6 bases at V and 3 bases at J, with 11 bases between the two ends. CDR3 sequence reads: CASSGPRDTGELFF. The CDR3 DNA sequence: TGTGCCAGCTCTGGCCCGAGGGACACCGGGGAGCTGTTTTTT.

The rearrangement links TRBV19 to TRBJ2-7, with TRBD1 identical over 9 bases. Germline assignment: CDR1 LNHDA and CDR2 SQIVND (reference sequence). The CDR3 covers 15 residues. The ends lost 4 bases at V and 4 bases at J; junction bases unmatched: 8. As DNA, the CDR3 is TGTGCCAGTAGTACGAAGGGACAGGGTTATTACGAGCAGTACTTC. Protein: CASSTKGQGYYEQYF.

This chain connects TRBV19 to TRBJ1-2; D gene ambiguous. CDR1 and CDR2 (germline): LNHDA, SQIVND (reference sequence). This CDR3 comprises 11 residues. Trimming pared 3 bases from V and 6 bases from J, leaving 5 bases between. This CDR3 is CASSIWDGYTF. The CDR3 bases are TGTGCCAGTAGTATTTGGGATGGCTACACCTTC.

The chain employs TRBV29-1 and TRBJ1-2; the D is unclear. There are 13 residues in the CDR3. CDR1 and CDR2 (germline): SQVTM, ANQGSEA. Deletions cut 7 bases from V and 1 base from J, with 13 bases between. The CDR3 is CSAGQEYNYGYTF. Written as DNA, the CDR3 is TGCAGCGCTGGCCAGGAGTATAACTATGGCTACACCTTC.

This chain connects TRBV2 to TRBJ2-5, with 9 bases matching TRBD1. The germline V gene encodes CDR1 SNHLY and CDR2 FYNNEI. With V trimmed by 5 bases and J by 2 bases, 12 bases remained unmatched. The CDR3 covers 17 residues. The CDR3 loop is CASSYNRGLWGQETQYF. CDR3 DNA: TGTGCCAGCAGTTATAACAGGGGGCTATGGGGGCAAGAGACCCAGTACTTC.

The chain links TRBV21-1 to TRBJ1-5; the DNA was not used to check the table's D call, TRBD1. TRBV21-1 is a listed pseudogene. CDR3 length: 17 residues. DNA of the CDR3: TGTGCCAGCAGCAAAGCCCTCGTATTTGGCCGCAATCAGCCCCAGCATTTT. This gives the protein CASSKALVFGRNQPQHF.

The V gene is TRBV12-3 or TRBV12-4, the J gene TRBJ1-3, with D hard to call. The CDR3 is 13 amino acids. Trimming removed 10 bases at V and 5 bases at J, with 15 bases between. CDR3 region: CATGLHERNTIYF. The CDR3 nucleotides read TGTGCCACCGGTCTACATGAAAGAAACACCATATATTTT.

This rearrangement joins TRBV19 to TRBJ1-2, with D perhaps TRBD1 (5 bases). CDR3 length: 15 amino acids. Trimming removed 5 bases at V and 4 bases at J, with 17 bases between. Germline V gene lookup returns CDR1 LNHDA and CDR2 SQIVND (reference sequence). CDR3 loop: CASSEGQGRGYGYTF. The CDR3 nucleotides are TGTGCCAGTAGTGAAGGCCAGGGTAGAGGCTATGGCTACACCTTC.

CDR3 bases: TGTGCAAGTCGTCAAAACCCGGGACTAGCGGGGGGACAAACCTACGAGCAGTACTTC. It yields the protein CASRQNPGLAGGQTYEQYF. V is TRBV12-2 and J is TRBJ2-7; TRBD2, the D gene given by the table, was not confirmed from the DNA. TRBV12-2 is described as a pseudogene. The CDR3 is 19 amino acids.

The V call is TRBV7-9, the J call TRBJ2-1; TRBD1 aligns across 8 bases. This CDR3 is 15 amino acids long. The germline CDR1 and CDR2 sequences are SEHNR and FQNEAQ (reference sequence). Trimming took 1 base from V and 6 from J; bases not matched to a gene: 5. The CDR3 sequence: CASSLGTGISNEQFF. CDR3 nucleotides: TGTGCCAGCAGCTTAGGGACAGGGATCAGCAATGAGCAGTTCTTC.

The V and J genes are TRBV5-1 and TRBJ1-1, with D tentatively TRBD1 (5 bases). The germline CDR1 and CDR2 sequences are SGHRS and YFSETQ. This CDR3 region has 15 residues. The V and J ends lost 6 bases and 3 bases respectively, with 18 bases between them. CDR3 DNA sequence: TGCGCCAGCAACTCGGACGGCTGGGGCGACACTGAAGCTTTCTTT. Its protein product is CASNSDGWGDTEAFF.

Written as DNA, the CDR3 is TGTGCCAGCAAGAGGGGGAGGGCCGGGGACGGGGAGCTGTTTTTT. Protein sequence: CASKRGRAGDGELFF. The chain recombines TRBV2 with TRBJ2-2, with D perhaps matching TRBD2 (7 bases). This CDR3 has 15 residues. The germline V gene has CDR1 SNHLY and CDR2 FYNNEI. V shed 7 bases and J shed 7 bases, with 19 bases lying between them.